A selection of T cell receptor beta chains follows, all from one sample in a study of blood T cell repertoires in COVID-19. The repertoire was sequenced with immunoSEQ multiplex PCR; TCRdb's copy has only in-frame clones and lacks some. This table holds 84,000 or so clones, about 80% found once. The sequencing sample was made of peripheral blood. These receptors came from a woman older than 75 with acute or convalescent COVID-19. Each CDR3 is given with its conserved first and last residue.

J: TRBJ1-2; V: TRBV9; CDR3: CASSVWDRRNYTF
J: TRBJ1-1; V: TRBV18; CDR3: CASSPDRGSAFF
J: TRBJ2-1; V: TRBV11-3; CDR3: CASSPRGGRAVDEQFF
J: TRBJ1-3; V: TRBV4-2; CDR3: CASSPGFTGVKDTIYF
J: TRBJ1-3; V: TRBV30; CDR3: CAWDRGPGNTIYF
J: TRBJ1-3; V: TRBV6-5; CDR3: CASYIFGDTGNTIYF
J: TRBJ1-1; V: TRBV6-6; CDR3: CASSPKGQAMNTEAFF
J: TRBJ2-1; V: TRBV7-8; CDR3: CASSQRLAGYNEQFF
J: TRBJ2-3; V: TRBV5-5; CDR3: CASSLLGGADTQYF
J: TRBJ1-2; V: TRBV29-1; CDR3: CSGVQGDYGYTF
J: TRBJ2-3; V: TRBV2; CDR3: CASSKIAVFSTDTQYF
J: TRBJ1-1; V: TRBV19; CDR3: CASTLTGAFNTEAFF
J: TRBJ1-2; V: TRBV18; CDR3: CASSPPGGQGLNYGYTF
J: TRBJ1-3; V: TRBV5-6; CDR3: CASTQGNLRGNTIYF
J: TRBJ1-3; V: TRBV7-6; CDR3: CASSLTGNSGNTIYF
J: TRBJ1-2; V: TRBV29-1; CDR3: CSAGQGEYGYTF
J: TRBJ2-2; V: TRBV5-1; CDR3: CASKGLAGTGELFF
J: TRBJ1-6; V: TRBV6-5; CDR3: CACSPRTVNNSPLHF
J: TRBJ1-2; V: TRBV7-9; CDR3: CASRRDRGGYGYTF
J: TRBJ2-5; V: TRBV2; CDR3: CASSEAEEGAQETQYF
J: TRBJ2-5; V: TRBV2; CDR3: CASSENRGVEETQYF
J: TRBJ2-5; V: TRBV5-1; CDR3: CASSLTAKETQYF
J: TRBJ2-2; V: TRBV7-9; CDR3: CASSPSSGRAADGELFF
J: TRBJ2-2; V: TRBV5-1; CDR3: CASSLPAGTGELFF
J: TRBJ2-2; V: TRBV7-9; CDR3: CASSPSRPGELFF
J: TRBJ1-6; V: TRBV7-2; CDR3: CASSAGTVYNSPLHF
J: TRBJ2-5; V: TRBV5-1; CDR3: CASSLLPGHQQETQYF
J: TRBJ2-1; V: TRBV4-1; CDR3: CASSPREHGNEQFF
J: TRBJ2-5; V: TRBV24-1; CDR3: CATSDGAGGRGTQYF
J: TRBJ1-2; V: TRBV25-1; CDR3: CASSPRTGMGGYTF
J: TRBJ2-2; V: TRBV5-3; CDR3: CARGPAETSGELFF
J: TRBJ1-5; V: TRBV30; CDR3: CAWSRLRVGGNQPQHF